The 18 T cell receptor beta chains listed next were all sequenced from one sample in a study of cytomegalovirus exposure and HLA in healthy donors. Amplification used 60 Vbeta primers and 13 Jbeta primers. Clones were read by immunoSEQ multiplex PCR, and TCRdb kept only the in-frame ones, dropping some. The sample consists of some 130,000 clones, roughly 78% of them appearing once. Sequenced input: PBMCs. These receptors were collected from a man between 40 and 49 years old in good health and CMV-seropositive.

The DNA for the CDR3 is TGTGCCAGCAGCTTCCCGGGGGTTAAAAACATTCAGTACTTC. It codes for CASSFPGVKNIQYF. The chain recombines TRBV13 with TRBJ2-4; maybe TRBD2 (6 bases). Germline CDR1 and CDR2: PRHDT and FYEKMQ (reference sequence). V was trimmed by 3 bases and J by 4 bases, leaving 10 bases between them. The CDR3 consists of 14 residues.

The V gene is TRBV7-9, the J gene TRBJ2-1; tentatively, D is TRBD2 (7 bases). CDR1 and CDR2 (germline): SEHNR, FQNEAQ (reference sequence). V was clipped by 3 bases and J by 4 bases, with 13 bases between them. The CDR3 is 15 amino acids. CDR3 nucleotide sequence: TGTGCCAGCAGCTTGGACAGCGGGGCTTACAATGAGCAGTTCTTC. This codes for CASSLDSGAYNEQFF.

The chain combines TRBV6-7 with TRBJ2-7, with D maybe TRBD2 (7 bases). TRBV6-7 is an ORF, and what it does is uncertain. Trimming pared 6 bases from V and 3 bases from J, leaving 18 bases between. This CDR3 is 15 amino acids long. In DNA form, the CDR3 reads TGTGCCAGCAGAAGGGGGGGAGGCGGGGGCTACGAGCAGTACTTC. Translated, it gives CASRRGGGGGYEQYF.

V usage is TRBV6-5 and J usage is TRBJ1-2; D is undetermined. The V and J ends lost 1 base and 5 bases respectively, with 14 bases between them. From germline, CDR1 is MNHEY and CDR2 SVGAGI. The CDR3 is 15 amino acids. This CDR3 is CASSYWETAEYGYTF. CDR3 DNA sequence: TGTGCCAGCAGTTACTGGGAGACCGCTGAATATGGCTACACCTTC.

The J gene is TRBJ2-5, the V gene TRBV5-1; D is possibly TRBD2 (5 bases). The J call may be mistaken, given a closer DNA end match to TRBJ2-7. The CDR3 runs 14 residues. CDR1 and CDR2 from the germline V gene are SGHRS and YFSETQ. The DNA of the CDR3 is TGCGCCAGCAGCTTGGTGGGGAGCTCCTACGAGCAGTACTTC. This sequence encodes CASSLVGSSYEQYF.

V and J are TRBV6-1 and TRBJ2-2; maybe TRBD2 (6 bases). The CDR3 sequence is 15 residues long. From germline, CDR1 is MNHNS and CDR2 SASEGT. V was clipped by 7 bases and J by 5 bases, with 17 bases between them. Written as DNA, the CDR3 is TGTGCCAGCATCCGGGACGCCCGGGGGACCGGGGAGCTGTTTTTT. Translated, it gives CASIRDARGTGELFF.

The chain joins TRBV6-6 to TRBJ1-6; possibly TRBD1 for D (6 bases). The germline V gene encodes CDR1 MNHNY and CDR2 SVGAGI (reference sequence). The V end was cut by 4 bases, the J end by 7 bases, with 8 bases between. This CDR3 spans 13 amino acids. CDR3 region: CASSWGQNSPLHF. The CDR3 DNA sequence: TGTGCCAGCAGTTGGGGGCAGAATTCACCCCTCCACTTT.

The V gene is TRBV7-9, the J gene TRBJ1-2, with 9 bases that match TRBD1. V lost 3 bases, J lost 8 bases, and 4 bases stayed unmatched. CDR1 is SEHNR, CDR2 FQNEAQ, per germline (reference sequence). The CDR3 sequence is 13 residues long. The CDR3 sequence: CASSFGTGIGYTF. In DNA, the CDR3 is TGTGCCAGCAGCTTCGGGACAGGGATCGGCTACACCTTC. Supplemented by reference TRBV7-9 and TRBJ1-2, the full variable domain reads DTGVSQNPRHKITKRGQNVTFRCDPISEHNRLYWYRQTLGQGPEFLTYFQNEAQLEKSRLLSDRFSAERPKGSFSTLEIQRTEQGDSAMYLCASSFGTGIGYTFGSGTRLTVV.

The V call is TRBV28, the J call TRBJ1-1; a weak D match, TRBD1 (6 bases). The germline V and J ends were trimmed by 4 bases and 8 bases, with 20 bases remaining between them. The CDR3 has 15 amino acids. Germline CDR1 and CDR2: MDHEN and SYDVKM. DNA of the CDR3: TGTGCCAGCAGTTCATCGAAGTGGACAGCAACCGAAGCTTTCTTT. As protein: CASSSSKWTATEAFF.

This clone was found once. This rearrangement joins TRBV7-3 to TRBJ1-2; D gene uncertain. This CDR3 region has 13 residues. The V end was cut by 5 bases, the J end by 9 bases, with 16 bases between. CDR1 SGHTA and CDR2 FQGTGA come from the germline V gene. The CDR3 here is CASSPEVGRRYTF. The CDR3 DNA sequence: TGTGCCAGCAGCCCGGAGGTAGGGAGACGCTACACCTTC.

The chain combines TRBV18 with TRBJ2-7, with 9 bases identical to TRBD1. V shed 3 bases, J shed 3 bases, and the junction held 9 bases outside the gene matches. The CDR3 runs 16 residues. CDR1 is KGHSH and CDR2 is LQKENI in the germline V gene. The CDR3 DNA follows: TGTGCCAGCTCACCTCAACTTATGGGACAGGGCTACGAGCAGTACTTC. Amino acid sequence: CASSPQLMGQGYEQYF.

The chain joins TRBV7-9 to TRBJ2-7, with 8 bases aligning to TRBD1. The germline V gene has CDR1 SEHNR and CDR2 FQNEAQ (reference sequence). The trim removed 4 bases at V and 10 bases at J, leaving 3 bases unmatched. The CDR3 spans 11 residues. Here the CDR3 reads CASSSDRAQYF. As DNA, the CDR3 is TGTGCCAGCAGCTCGGACAGGGCACAGTACTTC.

The CDR3 nucleotides read TGTGCCAGCAGCCCCGATACTAGCGGGGGACCCAATGAGCAGTTCTTC. It translates to CASSPDTSGGPNEQFF. The chain has TRBV7-3 and TRBJ2-1; 11 positions match TRBD2. The germline CDR1 and CDR2 sequences are SGHTA and FQGTGA. There are 16 residues in the CDR3. J gave up 6 bases and V 5 bases, and 9 bases lay outside the gene matches.

The chain links TRBV30 to TRBJ2-5; TRBD2 agrees at 7 bases. The V segment lost 2 bases and the J segment 0 bases; nucleotides outside the gene matches: 6. The CDR3 consists of 15 residues. Germline assignment: CDR1 GTSNPN and CDR2 SVGIG (reference sequence). As DNA, the CDR3 is TGTGCCTGGAGTCGACGGCGGGGGTACCAAGAGACCCAGTACTTC. This sequence encodes CAWSRRRGYQETQYF.

The rearrangement links TRBV19 to TRBJ2-5; D call uncertain. In germline, CDR1 is LNHDA, CDR2 SQIVND (reference sequence). Trimming took 5 bases from V and 5 from J, leaving 15 bases between them. This CDR3 is 14 amino acids long. This chain's CDR3 is CASSPRSTWETQYF. The CDR3 coding sequence is TGTGCCAGTAGTCCCCGGTCGACATGGGAGACCCAGTACTTC.

This rearrangement joins TRBV7-2 to TRBJ1-3; 8 bases map to TRBD1. Germline V lookup: CDR1 SGHTA, CDR2 FQGNSA. The CDR3 consists of 17 residues. The V and J ends lost 2 bases and 3 bases, in that order; junction bases with no gene match: 9. This chain's CDR3 is CASSLSIGRGLGNTIYF. In nucleotides, the CDR3 is TGTGCCAGCAGCTTATCGATCGGCAGGGGGCTTGGAAACACCATATATTTT.

The genes are TRBV7-2 and TRBJ2-1; TRBD2 matches 11 bases. Germline values: CDR1 SGHTA, CDR2 FQGNSA. J was trimmed by 4 bases and V by 5 bases; bases with no gene match: 4. This CDR3 spans 15 amino acids. For the CDR3, the DNA is TGTGCCAGCAGCCTGGGACTAGCGGCTTACAATGAGCAGTTCTTC. Translation gives CASSLGLAAYNEQFF.

CDR3 sequence (DNA): TGTGCCAGCAGCTTAAACGAGGCGAGCTACACCTTC. This codes for CASSLNEASYTF. J is TRBJ1-2 and V is TRBV7-9, with no clear D. V lost 2 bases to trimming and J lost 9 bases, with 10 bases between them. The CDR3 has 12 residues. Germline CDR1 is SEHNR and CDR2 is FQNEAQ (reference sequence). The full variable domain, completed using reference TRBV7-9 and TRBJ1-2, is DTGVSQNPRHKITKRGQNVTFRCDPISEHNRLYWYRQTLGQGPEFLTYFQNEAQLEKSRLLSDRFSAERPKGSFSTLEIQRTEQGDSAMYLCASSLNEASYTFGSGTRLTVV.